These 27 T cell receptor beta chains were all obtained from the same sample, sequenced in a study of control samples from healthy donors and cancer patients. TCRdb's table, derived via immunoSEQ multiplex PCR, lists solely in-frame clones and lacks some. This table has over 85,000 clones, 85% to 90% appearing once. The sequenced sample was PBMCs. These TCRs come from a woman in her fifties or sixties with colorectal cancer.

This chain uses TRBV6-5 with TRBJ1-2; perhaps TRBD1 as D (6 bases). Germline loops: CDR1 MNHEY, CDR2 SVGAGI. This CDR3 spans 15 amino acids. Trimming took 0 bases from V and 4 from J, leaving 12 bases between them. The CDR3 region has the DNA TGTGCCAGCAGTTACTCCAATACAGGGAGCTATGGCTACACCTTC. Translation: CASSYSNTGSYGYTF.

This clone was detected only a few times. The chain uses TRBV5-4 and TRBJ2-5, with 12 bases aligning to TRBD2. The V segment lost 3 bases and the J segment 1 base; nucleotides outside the gene matches: 1. Germline V gene sequence: CDR1 SGHNT, CDR2 YYREEE (reference sequence). The CDR3 totals 15 residues. The CDR3 spells CASSSTSGGQETQYF. The CDR3, as DNA: TGTGCCAGCAGCTCGACTAGCGGGGGCCAAGAGACCCAGTACTTC.

The chain links TRBV18 to TRBJ1-5; no firm D call. The CDR3 extends over 14 amino acids. The V gene lost 3 bases and the J gene lost 3 bases, with 9 bases spanning the gap. The germline gives CDR1 KGHSH, CDR2 LQKENI. CDR3 sequence: CASSPGPYNQPQHF. In nucleotides, the CDR3 is TGTGCCAGCTCACCTGGGCCCTACAATCAGCCCCAGCATTTT.

Here the CDR3 reads CASSLGPGYEQYV. CDR3 DNA: TGTGCCAGCAGTTTGGGGCCCGGGTACGAGCAGTACGTC. This chain connects TRBV12-3 or TRBV12-4 to TRBJ2-7; D possibly corresponds to TRBD1 (5 bases). With 3 bases removed from V and 4 bases from J, the gap between germline ends came to 10 bases. This CDR3 has 13 residues.

CDR3 protein: CASRPGQGSGGEQFF. The CDR3 DNA sequence: TGTGCCAGTCGACCGGGACAGGGGAGCGGTGGTGAGCAGTTCTTC. V is TRBV19 and J is TRBJ2-1; 10 bases agree with TRBD1. Germline assignment: CDR1 LNHDA and CDR2 SQIVND (reference sequence). The V gene end was trimmed by 8 bases and the J gene end by 9 bases; junction bases not matched to a gene: 13. The CDR3 is made up of 15 amino acids. The complete variable domain, with remaining parts taken from reference TRBV19 and TRBJ2-1, reads DGGITQSPKYLFRKEGQNVTLSCEQNLNHDAMYWYRQDPGQGLRLIYYSQIVNDFQKGDIAEGYSVSREKKESFPLTVTSAQKNPTAFYLCASRPGQGSGGEQFFGPGTRLTVL.

V is TRBV5-1 and J is TRBJ1-1; no reliable D call. This CDR3 has 18 amino acids. Trimming stripped 3 bases from V and 3 bases from J, with 24 bases between. CDR1 SGHRS and CDR2 YFSETQ come from the germline V gene. The CDR3 region has the DNA TGCGCCAGCAGCTCCAGCGGTGGGATGGGATTTTCGTACACTGAAGCTTTCTTT. It yields the protein CASSSSGGMGFSYTEAFF. The full variable domain, in which reference TRBV5-1 and TRBJ1-1 provide the parts outside the CDR3, is KAGVTQTPRYLIKTRGQQVTLSCSPISGHRSVSWYQQTPGQGLQFLFEYFSETQRNKGNFPGRFSGRQFSNSRSEMNVSTLELGDSALYLCASSSSGGMGFSYTEAFFGQGTRLTVV.

This sequence joins TRBV25-1 and TRBJ2-1, with 9 bases matching TRBD1. V shed 3 bases, J shed 6 bases, and the junction held 12 bases outside the gene matches. In germline, CDR1 is MGHDK, CDR2 SYGVNS. This CDR3 spans 17 amino acids. The CDR3 DNA reads TGTGCCAGCAGTGAGCCTCCCTGGGACAGGGAAGGCAATGAGCAGTTCTTC. Amino acids: CASSEPPWDREGNEQFF.

The chain couples TRBV5-8 to TRBJ1-2; D not resolved. The V end lost 0 bases, the J end lost 8 bases, and 11 bases lay between the germline ends. Germline V lookup: CDR1 SGHTS, CDR2 YDEGEE. The CDR3 consists of 13 residues. DNA of the CDR3: TGTGCCAGCAGCTTGGTCCGGGTCGAGGGCTACACCTTC. Encoded protein: CASSLVRVEGYTF.

The V gene is TRBV28, the J gene TRBJ2-1; no firm D call. This CDR3 has 13 residues. Germline CDR1 is MDHEN and CDR2 is SYDVKM. V dropped 11 bases and J dropped 2 bases, with 13 bases sitting between them. The CDR3 here is CASETAPYNEQFF. The CDR3 DNA sequence: TGTGCCTCCGAGACGGCTCCCTACAATGAGCAGTTCTTC.

The chain is built from TRBV6-5 and TRBJ2-5; TRBD1 aligns across 8 bases. From germline, CDR1 is MNHEY and CDR2 SVGAGI. After removal of 0 bases from V and 5 bases from J, the junction contained 8 bases not matched to a gene. The CDR3 is 16 residues long. CDR3 residues: CASSYSSRGLGETQYF. The CDR3 nucleotides are TGTGCCAGCAGTTACTCGTCCAGGGGGCTCGGGGAGACCCAGTACTTC.

J is TRBJ2-3 and V is TRBV14; perhaps TRBD1 as D (6 bases). The V and J ends lost 4 bases and 6 bases respectively, with 8 bases between them. Germline V gives CDR1 SGHDN, CDR2 FVKESK. The CDR3 length is 12 residues. CDR3 bases: TGTGCCAGCAGCCGGACAGTTGATACGCAGTATTTT. It is translated as CASSRTVDTQYF.

This clone has a handful of counts. Other DNA sequences in this specimen translate into the identical CDR3. The chain carries TRBV9 and TRBJ1-3; 7 bases are a match to TRBD1. Germline CDR1 and CDR2: SGDLS and YYNGEE. The CDR3 runs to 14 residues. The J segment lost 5 bases and the V segment lost 3 bases, leaving 5 bases of the junction unmatched. The CDR3 nucleotides are TGTGCCAGCAGCGAGGGACAGCCACGAAACACCATATATTTT. It encodes CASSEGQPRNTIYF.

V is TRBV3-1 (or the pseudogene TRBV3-2) and J is TRBJ2-3; a weak D match, TRBD2 (5 bases). The germline V and J ends were trimmed by 1 base and 1 base, with 12 bases remaining between them. Germline V lookup: CDR1 LGHDT, CDR2 YNNKEL (reference sequence). The CDR3 length is 16 residues. This chain's CDR3 is CASSQVVRTGTDTQYF. Here the CDR3 DNA reads TGTGCCAGCAGCCAAGTGGTGAGGACTGGCACAGATACGCAGTATTTT.

The chain combines TRBV7-2 with TRBJ1-3, with TRBD1 matching 10 bases. V gave up 4 bases and J gave up 4 bases; unmatched junction bases: 4. Looked up from germline, CDR1 is SGHTA and CDR2 is FQGNSA. This CDR3 has 15 amino acids. The CDR3, as DNA: TGTGCCAGCAGCTCCGGGACAGGGGACGGAAACACCATATATTTT. This encodes CASSSGTGDGNTIYF. Variable domain in full (rest from reference TRBV7-2 and TRBJ1-3): GAGVSQSPSNKVTEKGKDVELRCDPISGHTALYWYRQSLGQGLEFLIYFQGNSAPDKSGLPSDRFSAERTGGSVSTLTIQRTQQEDSAVYLCASSSGTGDGNTIYFGEGSWLTVV.

This sequence joins TRBV9 and TRBJ1-1; no clear D. CDR3 length: 12 residues. The germline V gene has CDR1 SGDLS and CDR2 YYNGEE. V lost 3 bases, J lost 6 bases, and 9 bases lay in between. CDR3: CASSGDGPEAFF. CDR3 coding DNA: TGTGCCAGCAGCGGGGATGGGCCTGAAGCTTTCTTT.

This chain links TRBV6-5 with TRBJ1-1; D unresolved. Germline CDR1 and CDR2: MNHEY and SVGAGI. This CDR3 spans 15 amino acids. Trimming removed 0 bases at V and 4 bases at J, with 12 bases between. For the CDR3, the DNA is TGTGCCAGCAGTTACTCGTGGGGAGCCGGCACTGAAGCTTTCTTT. It specifies CASSYSWGAGTEAFF.

This chain connects TRBV7-9 to TRBJ2-7; TRBD1 is a possible D gene (7 bases). The CDR3 spans 13 residues. V was shortened by 1 base and J by 7 bases, with 11 bases between the two germline ends. The V gene's germline CDR1 is SEHNR and CDR2 FQNEAQ (reference sequence). In DNA form, the CDR3 reads TGTGCCAGCAGCTTAGGCCCAGGGGGGGAGCAGTACGTC. Its translation: CASSLGPGGEQYV.

The chain joins TRBV13 to TRBJ1-4; TRBD1 aligns across 8 bases. V gave up 5 bases and J gave up 5 bases; unmatched junction bases: 4. This CDR3 comprises 14 residues. Germline V CDR1 and CDR2: PRHDT, FYEKMQ (reference sequence). CDR3 nucleotide sequence: TGTGCCAGCAGCATACGGACAGGGAATGAAAAACTGTTTTTT. This sequence encodes CASSIRTGNEKLFF.

The chain is built from TRBV24-1 and TRBJ2-2, with TRBD2 matching over 11 bases. Germline-derived CDR1 and CDR2 are KGHDR and SFDVKD. V was pared by 12 bases and J by 1 base, with 3 bases of the junction left unmatched. CDR3 length equals 14 residues. CDR3 coding DNA: TGTGCCTCGGGGACTAGCGGGAACACCGGGGAGCTGTTTTTT. Residues: CASGTSGNTGELFF.

The rearrangement joins TRBV4-1 to TRBJ1-2; D is undetermined. Germline loops: CDR1 MGHRA, CDR2 YSYEKL. Trimming removed 4 bases at V and 0 bases at J, with 15 bases between. The CDR3 covers 16 residues. The CDR3 loop is CASSLSRGRTNYGYTF. The DNA for the CDR3 is TGCGCCAGCAGCCTCTCGCGCGGAAGAACTAACTATGGCTACACCTTC.

The chain couples TRBV14 to TRBJ1-4; D is undetermined. Germline-derived CDR1 and CDR2 are SGHDN and FVKESK. V lost 3 bases to trimming and J lost 6 bases, with 26 bases between them. This CDR3 spans 19 amino acids. The CDR3 sequence: CASSHLEEGPPFPHEKLFF. The DNA of the CDR3 is TGTGCCAGCAGCCACCTCGAGGAAGGGCCGCCGTTCCCCCATGAAAAACTGTTTTTT.

This clone appeared a single time. The chain is built from TRBV4-1 and TRBJ1-2; D not certain. The CDR3 runs 15 residues. Germline V gene lookup returns CDR1 MGHRA and CDR2 YSYEKL. Trimming stripped 0 bases from V and 6 bases from J, with 14 bases between. CDR3 nucleotides: TGCGCCAGCAGCCAAGATCAACGTCCGGAAGATGGCTACACCTTC. It translates to CASSQDQRPEDGYTF.

This chain links TRBV7-2 with TRBJ2-5; the match to TRBD2 covers 8 bases. The CDR3 sequence is 17 residues long. Trimming cost V 1 base and J 4 bases; bases outside gene matches: 11. Germline V gene sequence: CDR1 SGHTA, CDR2 FQGNSA. As DNA, the CDR3 is TGTGCCAGCAGCTTAGGCACGAGAGGACTAGCTGTAGAGACCCAGTACTTC. It specifies CASSLGTRGLAVETQYF.

This chain uses TRBV18 with TRBJ2-3, with D possibly matching TRBD1 (5 bases). This CDR3 is 15 amino acids long. V was shortened by 2 bases and J by 1 base, with 10 bases between the two germline ends. Germline-derived CDR1 and CDR2 are KGHSH and LQKENI. As DNA, the CDR3 is TGTGCCAGCTCACCAGACACAGGCCGCACAGATACGCAGTATTTT. As protein: CASSPDTGRTDTQYF. Full variable domain (rest looked up from reference TRBV18 and TRBJ2-3): NAGVMQNPRHLVRRRGQEARLRCSPMKGHSHVYWYRQLPEEGLKFMVYLQKENIIDESGMPKERFSAEFPKEGPSILRIQQVVRGDSAAYFCASSPDTGRTDTQYFGPGTRLTVL.

The chain combines TRBV27 with TRBJ1-2; 7 positions match TRBD1. CDR3 length: 15 amino acids. The trim removed 4 bases at V and 2 bases at J, leaving 7 bases unmatched. Germline V CDR1 and CDR2: MNHEY, SMNVEV (reference sequence). The CDR3 bases are TGTGCCAGCAGTTCCCGCCCGGGACAGAACTATGGCTACACCTTC. Translating it yields CASSSRPGQNYGYTF.

V usage is TRBV9 and J usage is TRBJ1-6, with D unresolved. The germline V and J ends were trimmed by 2 bases and 5 bases, with 14 bases remaining between them. This CDR3 is 16 amino acids long. Germline assignment: CDR1 SGDLS and CDR2 YYNGEE. The CDR3 DNA reads as TGTGCCAGCAGCGTGGATCCAGCCTCAGATAATTCACCCCTCCACTTT. Translating gives CASSVDPASDNSPLHF.

The chain employs TRBV5-1 and TRBJ2-2; 8 nucleotides line up with TRBD1. In germline, CDR1 is SGHRS, CDR2 YFSETQ. This CDR3 comprises 16 residues. The V gene end was trimmed by 5 bases and the J gene end by 6 bases; junction bases not matched to a gene: 12. The CDR3 loop reads CASRFGQGGTAGELFF. The CDR3, as DNA: TGCGCCAGCAGATTTGGACAGGGTGGGACGGCCGGGGAGCTGTTTTTT.